These 15 T cell receptor beta chains came from one sample sequenced in a study of response to subunit inactivated influenza vaccine. TCRdb recomputed calls from the RT-PCR reads with MiXCR, one row per CDR3 protein. The sample contains a few hundred thousand distinct CDR3 sequences, around 20% of which appear only once. Sequences were derived from PBMCs from blood, sampled around 22 months after vaccination. The receptors stem from a man between 50 and 69 years old who received an inactivated influenza vaccine.

This clonotype was counted a few times. The chain uses TRBV18 and TRBJ1-4, with D uncertain. The V end lost 0 bases, the J end lost 7 bases, and 18 bases lay between the germline ends. The CDR3 runs to 17 residues. In germline, CDR1 is KGHSH, CDR2 LQKENI. CDR3 nucleotide sequence: TGTGCCAGCTCACCACCAGGAGTCGGGAAGGGAAGTGAAAAACTGTTTTTT. This codes for CASSPPGVGKGSEKLFF.

The chain has TRBV5-1 and TRBJ1-5; D perhaps matches TRBD2 (6 bases). The J call may be incorrect, as the DNA end agrees better with TRBJ2-3. Per germline, CDR1 SGHRS and CDR2 YFSETQ. The CDR3 contains 15 residues. CDR3: CASRPDGGWNQPQYF. In DNA form, the CDR3 reads TGCGCCAGCAGGCCCGACGGGGGATGGAATCAGCCCCAGTATTTT.

This clonotype was seen a few times. The genes are TRBV7-9 and TRBJ2-1; TRBD1 is a possible D gene (5 bases). With 3 bases removed from V and 15 bases from J, the gap between germline ends came to 24 bases. The germline V gene has CDR1 SEHNR and CDR2 FQNEAQ (reference sequence). This CDR3 region has 15 residues. In DNA form, the CDR3 reads TGTGCCAGCAGCTTTGAAAGGGCAGGGTTTGGTCACCCGTTCTTC. Amino acids: CASSFERAGFGHPFF.

This clonotype was detected many times. The rearrangement joins TRBV5-1 to TRBJ1-1, with a tentative D call TRBD1 (6 bases). Germline V gives CDR1 SGHRS, CDR2 YFSETQ. The V end lost 4 bases, the J end lost 9 bases, and 13 bases lay between the germline ends. The CDR3 extends over 12 amino acids. CDR3 DNA: TGCGCCAGCAGCGCGGACAGTATCCAAGCTTTCTTT. Amino acids: CASSADSIQAFF.

This clonotype was observed at least ten times. The chain is built from TRBV12-3 or TRBV12-4 and TRBJ1-3; D is unclear. The CDR3 runs 13 residues. V was shortened by 3 bases and J by 8 bases, with 11 bases between the two germline ends. Written as DNA, the CDR3 is TGTGCCAGCAGTTTGGAGGGAGGGTACACCATATATTTT. Its protein product is CASSLEGGYTIYF.

This clonotype was seen many times. The rearrangement uses TRBV20-1 and TRBJ1-5; D remains unclear. Germline V lookup: CDR1 DFQATT, CDR2 SNEGSKA (reference sequence). V was clipped by 5 bases and J by 4 bases, with 15 bases between them. This CDR3 is built from 14 residues. The DNA of the CDR3 is TGCAGTGCTCCGGACCGTCGAACGAATCAGCCCCAGCATTTT. The encoded protein is CSAPDRRTNQPQHF.

This clonotype was found many times. This chain joins TRBV10-3 and TRBJ2-7; TRBD2 agrees at 13 bases. The CDR3 spans 15 residues. Germline values: CDR1 ENHRY, CDR2 SYGVKD. V shed 4 bases and J 5 bases; nucleotides not matched to a gene: 5. CDR3 sequence reads: CAISGTSGSLHEQYF. CDR3 DNA: TGTGCCATCAGTGGGACTAGCGGGAGTCTGCACGAGCAGTACTTC.

This clonotype was detected many times. The chain links TRBV7-9 to TRBJ1-3; TRBD1 might be the D (6 bases). This CDR3 has 14 amino acids. The V end lost 7 bases, the J end lost 1 base, and 11 bases lay between the germline ends. Germline CDR1 SEHNR, CDR2 FQNEAQ (reference sequence). CDR3 bases: TGTGCCAGCACCACTACAGGGTCTGGAAACACCATATATTTT. Translated: CASTTTGSGNTIYF.

The CDR3 coding sequence is TGCGCCAGCAGCTTGGGAAGCGGGCTTAGCACAGATACGCAGTATTTT. This translates into CASSLGSGLSTDTQYF. This rearrangement joins TRBV5-1 to TRBJ2-3, with D tentatively TRBD2 (6 bases). Germline V gene lookup returns CDR1 SGHRS and CDR2 YFSETQ. The V and J ends lost 0 bases and 0 bases respectively, with 11 bases between them. This CDR3 contains 16 residues.

The table lists this clonotype with a few counts. V is TRBV29-1 and J is TRBJ2-3; D call uncertain. CDR1 is SQVTM, CDR2 ANQGSEA, per germline. The CDR3 consists of 14 residues. Trimming took off 4 bases at V and 1 base at J, with 12 bases between the two ends. CDR3 loop: CSVGPQLGTDTQYF. CDR3 DNA: TGCAGCGTTGGCCCCCAGCTAGGCACAGATACGCAGTATTTT.

This clonotype has more than one count but fewer than ten. The J gene is TRBJ2-7, the V gene TRBV20-1, with a weak D call TRBD2 (6 bases). The CDR3 consists of 18 residues. Per germline, CDR1 DFQATT and CDR2 SNEGSKA (reference sequence). V lost 2 bases to trimming and J lost 3 bases, with 26 bases between them. The DNA of the CDR3 is TGCAGTGCTAGATCTAGGGGAGGAGGGATCGGCAGGGACTACGAGCAGTACTTC. Translation gives CSARSRGGGIGRDYEQYF.

The CDR3 DNA reads TGCAGCGTTTGGGGGGGAAGAGAGACCCAGTACTTC. It is translated as CSVWGGRETQYF. The chain links TRBV29-1 to TRBJ2-5, with 7 bases fitting TRBD2. V shed 5 bases and J 4 bases; nucleotides not matched to a gene: 4. The CDR3 has 12 amino acids. Germline V gene lookup returns CDR1 SQVTM and CDR2 ANQGSEA.

The chain uses TRBV6-5 and TRBJ1-2; the match to TRBD1 covers 7 bases. The CDR3 consists of 15 residues. J lost 4 bases, V lost 0 bases, and 5 bases had no gene match. Germline CDR1 MNHEY, CDR2 SVGAGI. This chain's CDR3 is CASSYSTSGGYGYTF. In DNA form, the CDR3 reads TGTGCCAGCAGTTACTCAACCTCAGGGGGCTATGGCTACACCTTC.

The sample holds many counts of this clonotype. For the CDR3, the DNA is TGCAGCCCTGGGTTTTCACCCCTCCACTTT. Its translation is CSPGFSPLHF. The chain recombines TRBV20-1 with TRBJ1-6; D not certain. Germline-derived CDR1 and CDR2 are DFQATT and SNEGSKA (reference sequence). CDR3 length: 10 residues.

V usage is TRBV29-1 and J usage is TRBJ2-7; 9 bases agree with TRBD1. Germline lookup yields CDR1 SQVTM and CDR2 ANQGSEA. The V and J ends lost 8 bases and 0 bases, in that order; junction bases with no gene match: 11. This CDR3 spans 15 amino acids. The chain's CDR3 is CSIGGGTGSSYEQYF. The CDR3 DNA reads as TGCAGCATTGGTGGGGGGACAGGGAGCTCCTACGAGCAGTACTTC.